Listed below are T cell receptor beta chains from one sample, sequenced in a study of CD8 T cells in ankylosing spondylitis. TCRdb redid the calling of the 5' RACE reads with MiXCR, one entry per CDR3 protein. The sample has nearly 250,000 distinct CDR3 sequences, more than 25% seen once. Sequences were obtained from blood, either unsorted or a sorted T cell fraction (not recorded which). The receptors stem from a male donor with ankylosing spondylitis or in good health (not recorded which). Each CDR3 is given with its conserved first and last residue. D genes are given only for firm matches. Clone size is stated in some rows and not others, as once, few, many or a class when expanded.

j_gene,d_gene,abundance,v_gene,CDR3nt,CDR3aa
TRBJ2-7,-,-,TRBV27,TGTGCCAGCAGTTTATCGAACGGACAGTACGAGCAGTACTTC,CASSLSNGQYEQYF
TRBJ2-5,-,few,TRBV12-3/TRBV12-4,TGTGCCAGCAGTTTAAGAAGTTTGGCGGGGGAGACCCAGTACTTC,CASSLRSLAGETQYF
TRBJ1-2,-,-,TRBV29-1,TGCAGCGTTGAAGATACGGGGGGCAACTATGGCTACACCTTC,CSVEDTGGNYGYTF
TRBJ1-2,TRBD1,-,TRBV20-1,TGCAGTGCTACAAGACAGGGGGCTGGGAACTATGGCTACACCTTC,CSATRQGAGNYGYTF
TRBJ2-7,-,-,TRBV12-3/TRBV12-4,TGTGCCAGCAGCTACCAGGGTCAGGGCGAGCAGTACTTC,CASSYQGQGEQYF
TRBJ2-7,-,few,TRBV7-2,TGTGCCAGCAGCTACTATCTGGGTACCTACGAGCAGTACTTC,CASSYYLGTYEQYF
TRBJ2-7,TRBD2,few,TRBV7-9,TGTGCCAGCAGCGGTAGCGGGGGGGGCTCTGGAGCCGAGCAGTACTTC,CASSGSGGGSGAEQYF
TRBJ1-1,-,few,TRBV29-1,TGCAGCGTTGGATTCTCTGTGGCAGGCGGCGAGTTCACTTTCTTT,CSVGFSVAGGEFTFF
TRBJ1-2,-,-,TRBV3-1,TGTGCCAGCAGCCCAATTCCCGACACCGCCTATGGCTACACCTTC,CASSPIPDTAYGYTF
TRBJ2-2,-,-,TRBV20-1,TGCAGTGCTTCCCCGCGGGGTGCTAGCTTGAACACCGGGGAGCTGTTTTTT,CSASPRGASLNTGELFF